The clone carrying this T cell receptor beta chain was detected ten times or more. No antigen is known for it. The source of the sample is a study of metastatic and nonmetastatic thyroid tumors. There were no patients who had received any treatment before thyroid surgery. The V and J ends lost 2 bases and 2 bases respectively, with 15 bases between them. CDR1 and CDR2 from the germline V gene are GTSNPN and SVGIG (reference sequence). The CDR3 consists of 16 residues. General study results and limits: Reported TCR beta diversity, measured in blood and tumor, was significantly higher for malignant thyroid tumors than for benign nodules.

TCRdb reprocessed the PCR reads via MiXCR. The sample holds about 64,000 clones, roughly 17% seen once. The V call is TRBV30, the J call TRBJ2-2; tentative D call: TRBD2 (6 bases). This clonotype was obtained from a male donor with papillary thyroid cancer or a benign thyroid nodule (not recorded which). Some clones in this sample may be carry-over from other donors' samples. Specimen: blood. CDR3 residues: CAWSLLRGLNTGELFF. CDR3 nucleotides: TGTGCCTGGAGTCTACTCCGTGGACTAAACACCGGGGAGCTGTTTTTT.